This TCR beta chain was sequenced during a study of CD8+ T cells in alopecia areata (dated by TCRdb to the late 2010s). With respect to the entire study: Treated patients were enrolled in an open-label pilot trial of oral tofacitinib at 5 to 10 mg twice daily for moderate-to-severe alopecia areata. Patients stayed on tofacitinib for 6 to 18 months and then had 6 months of follow-up off drug so that delayed response and recurrence could be assessed. The SALT score, which quantifies the percentage of affected scalp surface area, was used to measure disease severity in treated patients. High-throughput TCRbeta sequencing was used to examine T cell clonal expansion in alopecia areata in both the C3H/HeJ mouse model and human patients. On the human side, TCRbeta sequencing was run on scalp tissue and on sorted CD4+ and CD8+ peripheral blood T cells from healthy controls and from alopecia areata patients with either patchy or totalis/universalis disease. Biopsies were taken from tofacitinib-treated patients at baseline and at 4 and 24 weeks of treatment, and a later scalp biopsy was taken in several of the tofacitinib-treated patients. Scalp clonality was compared among normal scalp (n=4), patchy alopecia areata scalp (n=8), and alopecia totalis/universalis scalp (n=8). RNA came from the PAXgene miRNA kit for fixed scalp, the miRNeasy kit for PBMCs, and the RNeasy kit for mouse skin. Amplification of TCRbeta CDR3 regions was done by immunoSEQ multiplex PCR using 35 Vbeta forward primers and 13 Jbeta reverse primers.

Broad study findings and their caveats: Shared TCR sequences between patients were less evident than in mice, which may be partly attributable to HLA diversity in the patient population. During tofacitinib treatment, many expanded lesional clones remained in scalp and blood, and this persistence may partly explain relapse after treatment is stopped. Scalp clonality and the number of expanded CD8+ clones among the top 100 scalp clones were significantly decreased by tofacitinib. Unlike mouse skin, where gammadelta T cells dominate, normal human skin contains resident alphabeta T cells that get sequenced too, which complicates analysis of the scalp TCR repertoire. Lesional scalp, especially in alopecia totalis/universalis, showed higher clonality and more expanded CD8+ clones than normal scalp, suggesting antigenic drive. The treated cohort was small, with a single nonresponder, so links between baseline CD8+ expansion and response need larger studies.

The CDR3 holds 12 amino acids from the cysteine to the phenylalanine. This entry keeps only the CDR3 DNA: 36 bases, framed from base 1. V drops 6 bases and J drops 8 bases, leaving 13 bases in between. From a lookup of the germline V gene, CDR1 and CDR2 are MNHEY and SVGAGI. Receptor libraries were prepared by the immunoSEQ multiplex PCR assay. To provide template for TCR sequencing, every sample had RNA extracted and reverse transcribed into cDNA. First-strand cDNA was synthesized with SuperScript III using a 2:1 mix of oligo-dT and random hexamers. A synthetic immune receptor repertoire was used to measure amplification bias, and any remaining bias was corrected computationally. Concerning the study's data processing: Raw reads were preprocessed for error removal, and CDR3 was defined according to IMGT conventions as running from the conserved cysteine to phenylalanine. To get clonality, Shannon entropy was normalized by log2 of the number of productive unique TCRs and the result was subtracted from 1. Scalp TCRbeta sequences were cross-referenced with sorted blood CD4 and CD8 repertoires so that the CD4 or CD8 identity of scalp clones could be inferred. As stored in TCRdb, this immuneACCESS dataset retains in-frame rearrangements with V and J assigned. A fraction of the clones does not appear; measured against another copy, unresolved V genes explain less than half of the discrepancy, and the remainder lacks a known reason. V, J and clone size derive from that table, while D and trimming were established from the DNA sequence. The sample table lists about 270,000 clones, roughly 63% of them with a count of one. Jointly, the top ten make up about 0.89% of the sample.

The treatment or condition label, as the study defines it: oral pan-JAK inhibitor, 5-10 mg twice daily. Peripheral blood and lesional scalp punch biopsies were obtained from patients with alopecia areata. PBMCs were separated by density centrifugation and stained for CD3, CD4 and CD8, after which CD4+ and CD8+ T cells were sorted on a FACSAria. This clone was seen only a few times. Its antigen remains unidentified. Base-call qualities are not available, and no considerably larger clone is one nucleotide away. This TCR was recovered from a human donor with alopecia areata. The sequence links TRBV6-5 to TRBJ1-2; a confident D gene designation cannot be given. The specimen was CD4+ T cells sorted from blood, collected at week 52, from a patient treated with tofacitinib. CDR3 loop: CASRDPPDGYTF. The nucleotides are TGTGCCAGCAGAGACCCTCCCGACGGCTACACCTTC.